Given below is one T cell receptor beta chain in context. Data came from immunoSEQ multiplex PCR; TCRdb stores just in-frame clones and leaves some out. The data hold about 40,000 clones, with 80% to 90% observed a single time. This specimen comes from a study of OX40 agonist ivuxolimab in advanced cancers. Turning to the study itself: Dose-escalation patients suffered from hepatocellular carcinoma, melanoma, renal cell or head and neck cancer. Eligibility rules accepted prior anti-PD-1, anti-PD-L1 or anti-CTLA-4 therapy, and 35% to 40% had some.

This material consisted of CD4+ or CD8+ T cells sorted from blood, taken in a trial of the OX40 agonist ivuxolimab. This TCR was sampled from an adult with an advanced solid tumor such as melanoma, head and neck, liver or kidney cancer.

DNA for the CDR3: TGCGCCAGCAGATCATCACTTAGCGTGGGGACCCAGTACTTC. Protein sequence: CASRSSLSVGTQYF. The chain links TRBV5-1 to TRBJ2-5; perhaps TRBD2 as D (5 bases). CDR1 SGHRS and CDR2 YFSETQ come from the germline V gene. This CDR3 spans 14 amino acids. Trimming stripped 5 bases from V and 7 bases from J, with 18 bases between.